The sequence of this TCR beta chain was determined in a study of human T cells and chemical hapten exposure. Study-level information: The use of 2% DPC on roughly 2 cm by roughly 2 cm of upper inner arm skin constituted sensitization.

In the authors' workflow: TCR counts had a median of about 100,000 per sample and spanned about 20,000 to 700,000. TCRdb re-called the RACE reads with MiXCR, one entry per CDR3 protein. The V and J calls shown here were made by TCRdb, not taken from the authors' results. The table lists nearly 350,000 distinct CDR3 sequences, about 7% of them singletons, with 7% to 10% in the top ten. Time point indicated: patch test 1, 2 weeks after DPC sensitization. Treatment meaning: therapeutic diphenylcyclopropenone sensitization with weekly scalp DPC. Blood sampling occurred before each patch-test application. Regarding this clonotype: Its antigen remains unidentified.

Study results and limitations: Compared with pre-sensitization or healthy control sets, expanded TCRs clustered more.

The clonotype originates from a woman aged 18-35 years with alopecia areata. Some clones in this sample may be carry-over from other donors' samples. The input for sequencing was whole blood, taken in connection with sensitization to the hapten diphenylcyclopropenone (DPC).

The CDR3 DNA reads as TGTGCCAGCAGCCCCCACCCACAGGGAAGCACAGATACGCAGTATTTT. This codes for CASSPHPQGSTDTQYF. V usage is TRBV5-4 and J usage is TRBJ2-3; D possibly corresponds to TRBD1 (6 bases). This CDR3 is 16 amino acids long. Germline CDR1 SGHNT, CDR2 YYREEE (reference sequence). V was cut by 4 bases and J by 0 bases, with 15 bases left in between.